This T cell receptor (beta chain) was documented in a study of CD8 T cells in ankylosing spondylitis. Trimming shortened V by 1 base and J by 8 bases, and 11 bases separated the two germline ends. Germline assignment: CDR1 MNHEY and CDR2 SMNVEV (reference sequence). The CDR3 is made up of 14 amino acids. Concerning this clonotype itself: Its specificity is not known.

Quantitative barcoded 5'-RACE was used to prepare TCR beta libraries. In TCRdb, the 5' RACE reads were re-called with MiXCR into one record per CDR3 protein. The table includes a few hundred thousand distinct CDR3 sequences, around 24% detected once. General study results and limits: Among TCR beta sequences, a motif of 7 to 9 highly homologous variants appeared characteristic of ankylosing spondylitis blood.

V gene TRBV27 combines with J gene TRBJ2-2; maybe TRBD2 (6 bases). The material sequenced was blood, either unsorted or a sorted T cell fraction (not recorded which). The sequence came from a male donor with ankylosing spondylitis. The CDR3 spells CASSLFRGIGELFF. Here the CDR3 DNA reads TGTGCCAGCAGTTTATTCCGGGGGATTGGGGAGCTGTTTTTT.